This T cell receptor beta chain was obtained from a study of monozygotic twins with inflammatory bowel disease. Findings and caveats of the study: Fewer shared clonotypes with others were found in IBD patients than in healthy twins, especially with disease activity.

The CDR3 totals 14 residues. Germline V gives CDR1 SEHNR, CDR2 FQNEAQ (reference sequence). Template switching appended UMIs that held a 6-nucleotide sample barcode. TCRdb re-called the 5' RACE reads and shows each CDR3 protein once, DNA omitted. Its table lists 420,000 or so distinct CDR3 sequences. Remarks on this clonotype: Its antigen is not known.

This chain links TRBV7-9 with TRBJ2-7. This receptor was identified in a human donor with ulcerative colitis or Crohn's disease, or a healthy co-twin of an affected twin (not recorded which). The source material was blood. The CDR3 spells CASSLVQPPYEQYF.